This T cell receptor (beta chain) was recovered during a study of PD-1 and CTLA-4 blockade in melanoma. V was clipped by 2 bases and J by 7 bases, with 16 bases between them. The length of the CDR3 is 14 residues. CDR1 is SGHTS, CDR2 YDEGEE, per germline. This clone was detected only a few times. The table came from immunoSEQ multiplex PCR; TCRdb's copy has only in-frame clones and leaves some out. The table records about 31,000 clones, around 93% of them present only once. This sequence was found in a human donor with melanoma. The chain has TRBV5-8 and TRBJ2-7; TRBD1 might be the D (6 bases). Sequencing used CD8+ T cells from peripheral blood, obtained from a patient given anti-PD-1 treatment. The CDR3 DNA reads as TGTGCCAGCAGCTTAGAACAGGGTTCTCAAGAGCAGTACTTC. It translates to CASSLEQGSQEQYF.